The entry below describes one T cell receptor (beta chain). This CDR3 has 15 residues. Germline CDR1 is SGHTA and CDR2 is FQGNSA. With the 5' RACE reads reprocessed, TCRdb shows one record per CDR3 protein and no DNA. Here the sample table reports around 150,000 distinct CDR3 sequences. The sample is drawn from a study of monozygotic twins with inflammatory bowel disease. The sample taken for sequencing was blood. V is TRBV7-2 and J is TRBJ1-1; TCRdb calls TRBD1, which cannot be checked without DNA. The receptor comes from a human donor with ulcerative colitis or Crohn's disease, or a healthy co-twin of an affected twin (not recorded which). This CDR3 is CASSLRGTENTEAFF.